These T cell receptor beta chains were read from a single sample in a study of cytomegalovirus exposure and HLA in healthy donors. Assay: immunoSEQ multiplex PCR; the TCRdb copy retains only in-frame clones and omits some. The sample has about 160,000 clones; 65% to 85% are singletons. Source material: PBMCs. The receptors come from a woman aged 45-59 years in good health and CMV-seropositive. Each CDR3 is given with its conserved first and last residue. The D gene is left open where the match is weak. Clone size is shown for a subset of rows, as once, few, many or a class of expanded clone.

>13|TRBJ1-5|-|-|TRBV29-1
TGCAGCGCAATGACAGAGACCAATCAGCCCCAGCATTTT
CSAMTETNQPQHF
>13|TRBJ1-1|-|-|TRBV2
TGTGCCAGCAGTGCGGTCCGCAACACTGAAGCTTTCTTT
CASSAVRNTEAFF
>12|TRBJ1-6|-|few|TRBV27
TGTGCCAGCAGCCGCGGAGATTCACCCCTCCACTTT
CASSRGDSPLHF
>10|TRBJ2-1|-|-|TRBV2
TGTGCCAGCATAACTGACAGTTCGTTCTTC
CASITDSSFF
>16|TRBJ1-1|-|-|TRBV7-9
TGTGCCAGCAGCGATCTCGCGGGGTCGGCGAACACTGAAGCTTTCTTT
CASSDLAGSANTEAFF
>11|TRBJ2-7|-|-|TRBV29-1
TGCAGCGTGGTGAATACCTACGAGCAGTACTTC
CSVVNTYEQYF
>15|TRBJ1-3|-|-|TRBV9
TGTGCCAGCAGCGAGGGACTGCTCTCTGGAAACACCATATATTTT
CASSEGLLSGNTIYF
>18|TRBJ2-1|TRBD2|-|TRBV7-9
TGTGCCAGCAGTTCGGGACTAGCGGGACCGAGCTCCTACAATGAGCAGTTCTTC
CASSSGLAGPSSYNEQFF
>14|TRBJ2-3|-|few|TRBV19
TGTGCCAGTACCCAGGGGGACTGGCCACATTGGCAGTATTTT
CASTQGDWPHWQYF
>18|TRBJ1-2|-|once|TRBV4-2
TGTGCCAGCAGCCAACCCCACTTTACTGGGCAGGGAAACTATGGCTACACCTTC
CASSQPHFTGQGNYGYTF
>16|TRBJ1-2|TRBD1|-|TRBV5-1
TGCGCCAGCAGCTTGGGCGTAACGGTGGGACAGCATGGCTACACCTTC
CASSLGVTVGQHGYTF
>16|TRBJ2-7|TRBD2|-|TRBV7-8
TGTGCCAGCAGCTTAGGAATAGCGGGGGGCATCCACGAGCAGTACTTC
CASSLGIAGGIHEQYF
>17|TRBJ2-5|TRBD2|-|TRBV5-1
TGCGCCAGCAGCAAGGGACTAGCGGGCAGTACGGCAGAGACCCAGTACTTC
CASSKGLAGSTAETQYF
>14|TRBJ2-4|-|-|TRBV18
TGTGCCAGCTCACCAGGACTAGGGGGGAACATTCAGTACTTC
CASSPGLGGNIQYF
>13|TRBJ2-4|-|few|TRBV29-1
TGCAGCGTTGAAGAGGGAGGCAAAAACATTCAGTACTTC
CSVEEGGKNIQYF
>16|TRBJ1-2|-|-|TRBV9
TGTGCCAGCAGCCCTTTCGACTCGGGAGGGGGCTATGGCTACACCTTC
CASSPFDSGGGYGYTF
>17|TRBJ2-5|-|-|TRBV9
TGTGCCAGCAGCGTTGGGCGGGGTGGCCAGGCTGGGGAGACCCAGTACTTC
CASSVGRGGQAGETQYF
>17|TRBJ2-2|TRBD1|-|TRBV11-2
TGTGCCAGCAGCTTAGGGCCGGGACAGGGGTACACCGGGGAGCTGTTTTTT
CASSLGPGQGYTGELFF
>15|TRBJ2-7|-|few|TRBV2
TGTGCCAGTTCCCGCGGGCGGTTGGTGGGGTACGAGCAGTACTTC
CASSRGRLVGYEQYF
>16|TRBJ1-5|TRBD1|-|TRBV27
TGTGCCAGCAGTCTAAGGGGGCAAGGGGGCAATCAGCCCCAGCATTTT
CASSLRGQGGNQPQHF
>12|TRBJ2-1|TRBD1|few|TRBV27
TGTGCCAGCAGTCCTGACAGGGCTGAGCAGTTCTTC
CASSPDRAEQFF
>15|TRBJ2-2|TRBD1|few|TRBV19
TGTGCCAGTAGAGCTTCGGACAGGGACACCGGGGAGCTGTTTTTT
CASRASDRDTGELFF
>14|TRBJ1-2|-|-|TRBV6-6
TGTGCCAGCAGTTTTCAAACAGGAGGGGCCGGCTACACCTTC
CASSFQTGGAGYTF
>13|TRBJ1-6|TRBD1|-|TRBV10-3
TGTGCCATCAATGGACAGGGGAATTCACCCCTCCACTTT
CAINGQGNSPLHF
>14|TRBJ1-2|TRBD1|once|TRBV7-2
TGTGCCAGCAGCTTGACAGGGGATCATTATGGCTACACCTTC
CASSLTGDHYGYTF
>15|TRBJ1-1|TRBD1|few|TRBV10-1
TGCGCCAGCAGTGCCAACGGACAGGGCACCACTGAAGCTTTCTTT
CASSANGQGTTEAFF
>14|TRBJ2-7|-|-|TRBV23-1
TGCGCCAGCAGTCAAGAGGGCTCCACCTACGAGCAGTACTTC
CASSQEGSTYEQYF
>18|TRBJ2-6|-|-|TRBV19
TGTGCCAGTAGTTCCCCGGACAGCCCGTCCTCTGGGGCCAACGTCCTGACTTTC
CASSSPDSPSSGANVLTF
>16|TRBJ2-5|-|-|TRBV27
TGTGCCAGCAGTCCGAAAGGGGCGGGGCGCGGGGAGACCCAGTACTTC
CASSPKGAGRGETQYF
>15|TRBJ2-1|TRBD2|few|TRBV13
TGTGCCAGCAGCTTAGAACTAGCGGGGGGTGGGGTCCCATTCTTC
CASSLELAGGGVPFF
>13|TRBJ2-1|-|-|TRBV5-1
TGCGCCAGCAGCTTGGAGGGGCCCTCCGATAGGTTCTTC
CASSLEGPSDRFF
>13|TRBJ2-3|-|-|TRBV5-1
TGCGCCAGCAGCTTGGAGGGAGTAGATACGCAGTATTTT
CASSLEGVDTQYF
>12|TRBJ2-5|-|once|TRBV29-1
TGCAGCGGCAAGACTGGAAGAGAGACCCAGTACTTC
CSGKTGRETQYF
>17|TRBJ2-7|TRBD2|-|TRBV5-1
TGCGCCAGCAGCTTGGATCTACTAGCGGTGAGCTCCTACGAGCAGTACTTC
CASSLDLLAVSSYEQYF
>16|TRBJ2-4|-|-|TRBV6-1
TGTGCCAGCAGTGAAGGGTTAAGGGGAGTAGCGGCCATTCAGTACTTC
CASSEGLRGVAAIQYF
>14|TRBJ2-7|TRBD1|-|TRBV2
TGTGCCAGCAGTCGGACAGGACCAAACTACGAGCAGTACTTC
CASSRTGPNYEQYF
>12|TRBJ1-5|-|-|TRBV29-1
TGCGGTGCCAGGGATAACAATCAGCCCCAGCATTTT
CGARDNNQPQHF
>15|TRBJ1-2|TRBD1|-|TRBV7-8
TGTGCCAGCAGCCTAAAGACAGGGGGCGACTATGGCTACACCTTC
CASSLKTGGDYGYTF
>15|TRBJ1-2|TRBD1|-|TRBV6-1
TGTGCCAGCAGTGCCACCGGGACAGGGGGCGAGGGCTACACCTTC
CASSATGTGGEGYTF